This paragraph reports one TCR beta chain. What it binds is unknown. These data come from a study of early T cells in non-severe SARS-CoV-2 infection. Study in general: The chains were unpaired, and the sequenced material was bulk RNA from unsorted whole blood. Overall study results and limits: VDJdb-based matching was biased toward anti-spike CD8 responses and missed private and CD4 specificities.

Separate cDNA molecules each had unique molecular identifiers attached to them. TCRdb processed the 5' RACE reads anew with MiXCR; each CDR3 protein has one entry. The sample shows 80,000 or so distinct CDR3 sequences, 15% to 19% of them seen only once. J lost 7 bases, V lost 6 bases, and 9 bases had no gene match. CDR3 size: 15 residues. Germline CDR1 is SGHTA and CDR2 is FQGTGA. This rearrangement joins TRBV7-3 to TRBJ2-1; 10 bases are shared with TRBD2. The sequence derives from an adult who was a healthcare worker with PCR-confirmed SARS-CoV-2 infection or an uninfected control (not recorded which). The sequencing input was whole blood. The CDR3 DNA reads TGTGCCAGCAGTCCGGGACTAGCGCTAACGAATGAGCAGTTCTTC. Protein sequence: CASSPGLALTNEQFF.